Below are 4 T cell receptor beta chains sequenced from a single sample in a study of blood T cell repertoires in COVID-19. The protocol was immunoSEQ multiplex PCR, while the TCRdb copy is restricted to in-frame clones and leaves out a portion. Among tens of thousands of clones listed, 86% were seen once. The specimen sequenced was peripheral blood. The receptors originated from a man younger than 45 with acute or convalescent COVID-19.

This rearrangement joins TRBV18 to TRBJ2-7, with D possibly matching TRBD2 (5 bases). Germline assignment: CDR1 KGHSH and CDR2 LQKENI. The CDR3 has 13 amino acids. Trimming shortened V by 3 bases and J by 4 bases, and 10 bases separated the two germline ends. The CDR3 nucleotides read TGTGCCAGCTCACCCGTCGGCGGGTACGAGCAGTACTTC. Its protein product is CASSPVGGYEQYF. The variable domain in full, with the rest retrieved from reference TRBV18 and TRBJ2-7, is NAGVMQNPRHLVRRRGQEARLRCSPMKGHSHVYWYRQLPEEGLKFMVYLQKENIIDESGMPKERFSAEFPKEGPSILRIQQVVRGDSAAYFCASSPVGGYEQYFGPGTRLTVT.

The sample holds many counts of this clone. The rearrangement links TRBV27 to TRBJ1-1; tentatively, D is TRBD1 (5 bases). V lost 10 bases and J lost 6, with 18 bases in between. CDR1 and CDR2 (germline): MNHEY, SMNVEV (reference sequence). The CDR3 consists of 13 residues. DNA of the CDR3: TGTGCCACCGGAGACAGCCCGGCGGCTGAAGCTTTCTTT. Translated: CATGDSPAAEAFF.

V gene TRBV28 combines with J gene TRBJ1-2; the D gene is possibly TRBD1 (5 bases). The CDR3 runs 13 residues. From germline, CDR1 is MDHEN and CDR2 SYDVKM. The V and J ends lost 5 bases and 2 bases respectively, with 9 bases between them. The CDR3 DNA follows: TGTGCCAGCAGTCTTCAGGGCAACTATGGCTACACCTTC. This codes for CASSLQGNYGYTF.

The chain couples TRBV3-1 (or the pseudogene TRBV3-2) to TRBJ2-7, with D possibly being TRBD1 (5 bases). The CDR3 extends over 15 amino acids. V dropped 1 base and J dropped 2 bases, with 12 bases sitting between them. Looked up from germline, CDR1 is LGHDT and CDR2 is YNNKEL (reference sequence). The DNA for the CDR3 is TGTGCCAGCAGCCAAGGGGGCATTCCCCCCTACGAGCAGTACTTC. Residues: CASSQGGIPPYEQYF.